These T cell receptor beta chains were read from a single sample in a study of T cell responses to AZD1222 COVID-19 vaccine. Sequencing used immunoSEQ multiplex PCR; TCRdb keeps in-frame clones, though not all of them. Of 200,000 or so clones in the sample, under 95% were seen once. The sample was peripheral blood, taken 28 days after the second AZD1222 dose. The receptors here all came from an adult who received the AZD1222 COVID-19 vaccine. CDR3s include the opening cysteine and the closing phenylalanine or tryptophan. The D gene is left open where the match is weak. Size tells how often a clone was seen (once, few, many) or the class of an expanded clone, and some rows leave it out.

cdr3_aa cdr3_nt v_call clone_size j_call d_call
CASSLVAGPEAFF TGCGCCAGCAGCTTGGTTGCGGGACCTGAAGCTTTCTTT TRBV5-1 once TRBJ1-1 -
CASSLGYTGELFF TGTGCCAGCAGCTTGGGATACACCGGGGAGCTGTTTTTT TRBV7-8 - TRBJ2-2 -
CASSPRTSRETQYF TGTGCCAGCAGCCCAAGGACTAGCCGGGAGACCCAGTACTTC TRBV13 - TRBJ2-5 TRBD2
CASSFGTGESDTQYF TGTGCCAGCAGCTTCGGGACAGGGGAATCAGATACGCAGTATTTT TRBV7-6 few TRBJ2-3 TRBD1
CASSLVGGEGVFAEAFF TGCGCCAGCAGCTTGGTAGGTGGCGAGGGCGTATTCGCTGAAGCTTTCTTT TRBV5-1 - TRBJ1-1 -
CASSILYRGKVGELFF TGTGCCAGTAGTATTCTATATCGGGGGAAGGTCGGGGAGCTGTTTTTT TRBV19 - TRBJ2-2 -
CASSFQGARMSPLHF TGTGCCAGCAGCTTCCAGGGGGCCCGGATGTCACCCCTCCACTTT TRBV7-2 - TRBJ1-6 TRBD1
CASSPGQGNEKLFF TGTGCCAGCAGCCCGGGACAGGGAAATGAAAAACTGTTTTTT TRBV4-2 - TRBJ1-4 TRBD1
CASSKKGNLNEKLFF TGTGCCAGCAGCAAAAAGGGAAACCTAAATGAAAAACTGTTTTTT TRBV9 - TRBJ1-4 -
CASSPGTYSGYTF TGTGCCAGCTCACCCGGGACGTACAGCGGCTACACCTTC TRBV18 - TRBJ1-2 -
CASSAPTSELRHEQFF TGTGCCAGCAGCGCGCCGACTAGCGAATTACGACATGAGCAGTTCTTC TRBV7-9 - TRBJ2-1 TRBD2
CASSSAGAGGHYEQYF TGTGCCAGCAGTTCGGCCGGGGCAGGGGGCCACTACGAGCAGTACTTC TRBV28 - TRBJ2-7 TRBD1
CSAGGQGVWYEQYF TGCAGTGCTGGTGGACAGGGGGTTTGGTACGAGCAGTACTTC TRBV20-1 - TRBJ2-7 TRBD1
CASSYEGISNQPQHF TGTGCCAGCAGTTACGAGGGTATTAGCAATCAGCCCCAGCATTTT TRBV6-2/TRBV6-3 - TRBJ1-5 -
CASKMNTEAFF TGTGCCAGCAAAATGAACACTGAAGCTTTCTTT TRBV19 - TRBJ1-1 -
CASPGGAGWEHTEAFF TGTGCCAGTCCAGGAGGGGCAGGGTGGGAGCACACTGAAGCTTTCTTT TRBV19 - TRBJ1-1 -
CASSVSTLAGASNEQFF TGTGCCAGCAGCGTCAGCACACTAGCGGGGGCGAGCAATGAGCAGTTCTTC TRBV9 - TRBJ2-1 TRBD2
CASSVNRGLNTEAFF TGTGCCAGCAGTGTTAACAGGGGGCTGAACACTGAAGCTTTCTTT TRBV28 - TRBJ1-1 TRBD1
CASRRGLGEQYF TGTGCCAGCAGGCGGGGATTGGGCGAGCAGTACTTC TRBV12-3/TRBV12-4 - TRBJ2-7 -
CASSPTSGGFRDTQYF TGTGCCAGTAGCCCGACTAGCGGGGGGTTCAGAGATACGCAGTATTTT TRBV19 - TRBJ2-3 TRBD2
CASSLGGSHSGNTIYF TGCGCCAGCAGCTTGGGTGGCAGTCACTCTGGAAACACCATATATTTT TRBV5-1 - TRBJ1-3 -
CASTAGTPVSPLHF TGTGCCAGCACGGCGGGGACCCCCGTCTCACCCCTCCACTTT TRBV25-1 - TRBJ1-6 -
CASSSGTGTYEQYF TGTGCCAGCAGCTCCGGAACAGGGACCTACGAGCAGTACTTC TRBV7-9 - TRBJ2-7 -
CAITENPFNYGYTF TGTGCCATCACCGAAAACCCCTTTAACTATGGCTACACCTTC TRBV10-3 - TRBJ1-2 -
CASSARVQPQHF TGTGCCAGCAGCGCCAGGGTTCAGCCCCAGCATTTT TRBV7-8 once TRBJ1-5 -
CASSVFGSDPGELFF TGCGCCAGCAGCGTGTTTGGGTCCGACCCCGGGGAGCTGTTTTTT TRBV4-1 - TRBJ2-2 -
CASSKGESSYNEQFF TGTGCCAGTAGTAAGGGGGAAAGCTCCTACAATGAGCAGTTCTTC TRBV19 - TRBJ2-1 -
CASSDPGTGRYGYTF TGCGCCAGCAGTGATCCGGGGACGGGTAGATATGGCTACACCTTC TRBV10-2 once TRBJ1-2 -
CASSLARPGGDEQYF TGCGCCAGCAGCTTGGCGAGGCCGGGGGGGGACGAGCAGTACTTC TRBV5-1 - TRBJ2-7 TRBD2
CASSKGWVGNYGYTF TGTGCCAGCAGTAAGGGGTGGGTGGGAAACTATGGCTACACCTTC TRBV6-5 - TRBJ1-2 -
CASSKPTSGGTDTQYF TGTGCCAGCAGCAAGCCGACTAGCGGGGGCACAGATACGCAGTATTTT TRBV21-1 - TRBJ2-3 -
CAWGDQGTNQPQHF TGTGCCTGGGGCGACCAGGGAACCAATCAGCCCCAGCATTTT TRBV30 - TRBJ1-5 -
CASSGSYNSPLHF TGTGCCAGCAGCGGGTCCTATAATTCACCCCTCCACTTT TRBV27 - TRBJ1-6 -
CASSSAGGTEAFF TGTGCCAGCAGCTCTGCCGGGGGCACTGAAGCTTTCTTT TRBV27 once TRBJ1-1 -
CASSVTTGGPSTGELFF TGTGCCAGCAGCGTTACCACGGGGGGGCCGAGCACCGGGGAGCTGTTTTTT TRBV5-4 - TRBJ2-2 TRBD2
CASSPAETGELFF TGCGCCAGCAGCCCCGCGGAGACCGGGGAGCTGTTTTTT TRBV5-1 - TRBJ2-2 -
CASSQVDGNTEAFF TGTGCCAGCAGCCAAGTCGACGGGAACACTGAAGCTTTCTTT TRBV3-1/TRBV3-2 - TRBJ1-1 -
CASSSGPRGSSPLHF TGTGCCAGCAGCTCCGGACCACGGGGAAGCTCACCCCTCCACTTT TRBV7-3 - TRBJ1-6 -
CASIEGQANQPQHF TGTGCCAGCATCGAGGGGCAAGCAAATCAGCCCCAGCATTTT TRBV2 - TRBJ1-5 -
CASMTGDGNTEAFF TGCGCCAGCATGACAGGGGACGGGAACACTGAAGCTTTCTTT TRBV5-1 - TRBJ1-1 TRBD1
CASSTPQGAVTGNTIYF TGTGCCAGCAGCACACCCCAGGGGGCTGTCACTGGAAACACCATATATTTT TRBV7-9 once TRBJ1-3 TRBD1
CASSWGRSGTQYF TGTGCCAGCAGTTGGGGCAGGTCCGGGACCCAGTACTTC TRBV6-2/TRBV6-3 - TRBJ2-5 -
CASSLSQLTSKLNTEAFF TGTGCCAGCAGTCTCAGCCAGCTCACGTCTAAATTGAACACTGAAGCTTTCTTT TRBV6-2/TRBV6-3 - TRBJ1-1 -
CASNLEGYTQYF TGTGCCAGCAATCTGGAGGGGTATACGCAGTATTTT TRBV2 - TRBJ2-3 -
CATSGEYGFDEQFF TGTGCCACCAGTGGGGAGTACGGTTTCGATGAGCAGTTCTTC TRBV24-1 - TRBJ2-1 -
CASSRVDYGYTF TGTGCCAGTTCCAGGGTCGACTATGGCTACACCTTC TRBV6-5 - TRBJ1-2 -
CASSSGWLTHEQYF TGTGCCAGCAGTTCTGGGTGGCTGACGCACGAGCAGTACTTC TRBV6-2/TRBV6-3 - TRBJ2-7 -
CASSEPVGQPLREQYF TGTGCCAGCAGTGAACCGGTCGGACAGCCTTTGAGGGAGCAGTACTTC TRBV6-1 once TRBJ2-7 -
CASRRGEGLGNTIYF TGTGCCAGCAGGCGCGGGGAGGGCCTTGGAAACACCATATATTTT TRBV27 - TRBJ1-3 -
CASTVLGTGGFAFF TGTGCCAGCACCGTCCTAGGGACTGGAGGGTTTGCTTTCTTT TRBV6-5 - TRBJ1-1 -
CASSKDSSNQPQHF TGTGCCAGTAGTAAGGACAGTAGCAATCAGCCCCAGCATTTT TRBV19 - TRBJ1-5 -
CASSPSGLANEQFF TGTGCCAGCTCCCCCTCGGGACTCGCCAATGAGCAGTTCTTC TRBV18 - TRBJ2-1 -
CASSLAHFDTEAFF TGTGCCAGCAGCTTAGCACACTTCGACACTGAAGCTTTCTTT TRBV7-8 - TRBJ1-1 -
CASSEGGRDEQFF TGCGCCAGCAGCGAGGGGGGCCGGGATGAGCAGTTCTTC TRBV10-1 - TRBJ2-1 -
CASSLQGWTEAFF TGTGCCAGCAGTTTACAGGGCTGGACTGAAGCTTTCTTT TRBV27 - TRBJ1-1 -